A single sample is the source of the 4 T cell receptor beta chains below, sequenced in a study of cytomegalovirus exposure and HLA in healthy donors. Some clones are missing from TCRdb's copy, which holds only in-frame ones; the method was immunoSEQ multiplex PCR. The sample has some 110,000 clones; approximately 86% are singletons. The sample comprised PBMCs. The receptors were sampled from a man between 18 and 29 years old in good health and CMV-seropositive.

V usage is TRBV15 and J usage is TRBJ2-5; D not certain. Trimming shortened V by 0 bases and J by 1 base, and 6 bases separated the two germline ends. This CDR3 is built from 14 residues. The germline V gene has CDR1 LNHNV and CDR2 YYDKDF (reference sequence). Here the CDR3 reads CATSRDFRQETQYF. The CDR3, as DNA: TGTGCCACCAGCAGAGATTTCCGCCAAGAGACCCAGTACTTC.

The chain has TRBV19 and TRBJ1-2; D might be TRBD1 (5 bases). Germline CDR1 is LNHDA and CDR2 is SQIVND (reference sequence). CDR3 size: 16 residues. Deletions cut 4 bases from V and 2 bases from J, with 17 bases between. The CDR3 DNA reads TGTGCCAGTAGTACCAGCGGGGCCTATAGGAACTATGGCTACACCTTC. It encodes CASSTSGAYRNYGYTF.

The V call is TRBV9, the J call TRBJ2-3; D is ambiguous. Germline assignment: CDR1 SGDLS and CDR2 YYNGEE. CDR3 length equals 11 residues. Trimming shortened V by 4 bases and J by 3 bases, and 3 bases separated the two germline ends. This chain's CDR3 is CASSLTDTQYF. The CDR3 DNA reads TGTGCCAGCAGCCTGACAGATACGCAGTATTTT.

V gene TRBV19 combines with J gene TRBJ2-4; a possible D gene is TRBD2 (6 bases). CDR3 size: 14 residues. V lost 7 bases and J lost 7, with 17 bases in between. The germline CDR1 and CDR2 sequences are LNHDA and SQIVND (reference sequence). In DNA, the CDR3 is TGTGCCAGTAAGACCGGACGAGCGGGTAACATTCAGTACTTC. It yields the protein CASKTGRAGNIQYF.